Presented here are 9 T cell receptor beta chains from one specimen sequenced in a study of cytomegalovirus exposure and HLA in healthy donors. The protocol was immunoSEQ multiplex PCR, while the TCRdb copy is restricted to in-frame clones and leaves out a portion. The sample lists 70,000 or so clones; roughly 94% were seen once. The material sequenced was PBMCs. The receptors shown here come from a woman between 18 and 30 years old in good health and CMV-seropositive.

The genes are TRBV13 and TRBJ2-5, with 15 positions matching TRBD2. Germline V lookup: CDR1 PRHDT, CDR2 FYEKMQ (reference sequence). V shed 5 bases and J 7 bases; nucleotides not matched to a gene: 17. There are 19 residues in the CDR3. The CDR3 DNA follows: TGTGCCAGCAGCGGCCGGACTAGCGGGGGGGCATTAACGGAGGGGACCCAGTACTTC. It is translated as CASSGRTSGGALTEGTQYF. Complete variable domain (other parts from reference TRBV13 and TRBJ2-5): AAGVIQSPRHLIKEKRETATLKCYPIPRHDTVYWYQQGPGQDPQFLISFYEKMQSDKGSIPDRFSAQQFSDYHSELNMSSLELGDSALYFCASSGRTSGGALTEGTQYFGPGTRLLVL.

The V and J genes are TRBV6-1 and TRBJ1-5; the D gene is possibly TRBD1 (5 bases). CDR3 length equals 14 residues. CDR1 MNHNS and CDR2 SASEGT come from the germline V gene. V lost 3 bases and J lost 6, with 12 bases in between. CDR3 amino acids: CASSEGGQGQPQHF. CDR3 nucleotide sequence: TGTGCCAGCAGTGAGGGTGGTCAGGGTCAGCCCCAGCATTTT.

The rearrangement joins TRBV4-3 to TRBJ2-7; D is undetermined. V shed 0 bases and J shed 5 bases, with 8 bases lying between them. The CDR3 spans 13 residues. From germline, CDR1 is LGHNA and CDR2 YSLEER. Here the CDR3 reads CASSQDGRDEQYF. CDR3 DNA sequence: TGCGCCAGCAGCCAAGATGGGCGCGACGAGCAGTACTTC.

V gene TRBV7-8 combines with J gene TRBJ2-7; D is undetermined. The germline V and J ends were trimmed by 1 base and 3 bases, with 16 bases remaining between them. The germline gives CDR1 SGHVS, CDR2 FQNEAQ. This CDR3 spans 16 amino acids. CDR3 region: CASSLGPNYDGYEQYF. The CDR3 DNA reads as TGTGCCAGCAGCTTAGGACCTAACTACGATGGCTACGAGCAGTACTTC. Full variable domain (rest looked up from reference TRBV7-8 and TRBJ2-7): GAGVSQSPRYKVAKRGQDVALRCDPISGHVSLFWYQQALGQGPEFLTYFQNEAQLDKSGLPSDRFFAERPEGSVSTLKIQRTQQEDSAVYLCASSLGPNYDGYEQYFGPGTRLTVT.

This chain connects TRBV27 to TRBJ2-5; 7 bases are a match to TRBD2. The junction had 17 bases not matched to a gene; V was cut back by 6 bases and J by 4 bases. Per the germline V gene, CDR1 is MNHEY and CDR2 is SMNVEV (reference sequence). This CDR3 is 17 amino acids long. CDR3 loop: CASRSSLSGLPIETQYF. CDR3 DNA sequence: TGTGCCAGCAGGTCTTCTCTCTCGGGACTACCAATAGAGACCCAGTACTTC.

This chain joins TRBV30 and TRBJ2-4, with 7 bases identical to TRBD2. This CDR3 is 14 amino acids long. With 0 bases clipped from V and 8 bases from J, the junction kept 7 bases outside the gene matches. The germline V gene has CDR1 GTSNPN and CDR2 SVGIG (reference sequence). The CDR3 bases are TGTGCCTGGAGTGTGGGGGGAGGGGATGACATTCAGTACTTC. Protein sequence: CAWSVGGGDDIQYF.

The CDR3 loop is CASSDWWQGSDTGELFF. CDR3 coding DNA: TGTGCCAGCAGTGATTGGTGGCAGGGGTCGGACACCGGGGAGCTGTTTTTT. The chain links TRBV25-1 to TRBJ2-2, with a possible D match to TRBD1 (6 bases). The germline V and J ends were trimmed by 3 bases and 3 bases, with 17 bases remaining between them. Germline CDR1 and CDR2: MGHDK and SYGVNS. This CDR3 is built from 17 residues.

This clone was seen once. The chain recombines TRBV2 with TRBJ1-1, with D possibly matching TRBD1 (5 bases). With 8 bases removed from V and 0 bases from J, the gap between germline ends came to 10 bases. The germline V gene encodes CDR1 SNHLY and CDR2 FYNNEI. This CDR3 spans 13 amino acids. As DNA, the CDR3 is TGTGCCAGCGGGGGAGGCATGAACACTGAAGCTTTCTTT. Its protein product is CASGGGMNTEAFF.

The CDR3 spells CASSRPGQGKASRGNEQFF. For the CDR3, the DNA is TGCGCCAGCAGTCGTCCGGGACAGGGAAAAGCCTCTAGGGGCAATGAGCAGTTCTTC. The chain combines TRBV23-1 with TRBJ2-1, with 9 bases lining up with TRBD1. TRBV23-1 qualifies as an ORF whose function is uncertain. The junction had 19 bases not matched to a gene; V was cut back by 4 bases and J by 6 bases. The CDR3 length is 19 residues.